The sequence of this T cell receptor (beta chain) was determined in a study of cytomegalovirus exposure and HLA in healthy donors. Study results and limitations: In a later analysis, HLA-C alleles had the fewest associated TCRs, DRB1 alleles the most.

This PCR relied on a set of 60 Vbeta primers and 13 Jbeta primers. TCRdb's table, derived via immunoSEQ multiplex PCR, lists solely in-frame clones and lacks some. The sample includes 90,000 to 110,000 clones, roughly 15% seen only once; the top ten take roughly 0.79%. This CDR3 contains 14 residues. Germline V lookup: CDR1 LNHDA, CDR2 SQIVND (reference sequence). Trimming removed 7 bases from V and 3 bases from J; junction bases left unmatched: 5. Only a few counts were recorded for this clone. Its target is unknown. J is TRBJ1-5 and V is TRBV19; 8 bases fit TRBD1. The TCR sequence derives from a female donor in good health and CMV-seronegative. Sequences were obtained from PBMCs. CDR3 in amino acids: CASKMTGDNQPQHF. The CDR3 DNA sequence: TGTGCCAGTAAAATGACAGGGGACAATCAGCCCCAGCATTTT.